This section outlines one TCR beta chain sequence together with its context. Its specificity is not known. Included in the TCR beta cDNA libraries were unique molecular identifiers. TCRdb itself ran the PCR reads through MiXCR, one entry per CDR3 protein. In the table there are 400,000 to 500,000 distinct CDR3 sequences, 30% to 40% of which are singletons. This entry is derived from a study of post-analysis software for immune sequencing data. The study, taken as a whole, reports: Patients showed TRBV5-6, TRBV5-1 and TRBV20-1 among a few TRBV segments more frequent than in controls.

This CDR3 has 21 residues. Germline V CDR1 and CDR2: LGHNA, YSLEER. V lost 1 base and J 1 base, leaving 28 bases between the germline ends. This TCR was recovered from a girl aged 2-10 years with multiple sclerosis. Sequencing was done on a sample of blood. The chain links TRBV4-3 to TRBJ1-1; the D gene is possibly TRBD1 (6 bases). CDR3 nucleotides: TGCGCCAGCAGCCAAGGGTCTTGGCAGCAGCCAAGGGGGGCCAGGAACACTGAAGCTTTCTTT. Translating gives CASSQGSWQQPRGARNTEAFF.